The rows below give T cell receptor beta chains drawn from one sample of a study of shared T cell receptors in the human thymus. Only in-frame clones appear in the TCRdb table, and some are missing; sequencing was by immunoSEQ multiplex PCR. The sample carries about 710,000 clones, around 87% recorded once. In addition, the sample was reused for a study of human thymus T cells.

The sequencing sample was made of thymocytes. The receptors derive from a boy under three years old with a congenital heart defect. The conserved cysteine and the conserved F or W are not part of the CDR3 here. Fields, in order: J gene, clone size, V gene, CDR3 protein. The size entry is marked missing in some rows and otherwise reads once, few, many or a size class.

TRBJ2-5	NA	TRBV7-7	ASSWGTGYQETQY
TRBJ1-4	NA	TRBV18	ASSPPNRNATNEKLF
TRBJ2-5	NA	TRBV5-1	ASSRTSGRLETQY
TRBJ2-1	NA	TRBV27	ASSLGQGLDEQF
TRBJ2-1	once	TRBV5-4	ASSHTLLAGGGYNEQF
TRBJ1-6	NA	TRBV28	ASSFGGERFSYNSPLH
TRBJ1-3	NA	TRBV9	ASSVDHRGASGNTIY
TRBJ1-1	NA	TRBV13	ASSPPVNTEAF
TRBJ1-3	NA	TRBV9	ASSGQGSGNTIY
TRBJ1-3	once	TRBV27	ASSPEGVGRNTIY
TRBJ2-2	NA	TRBV11-2	ASSETPSGRKGTGELF
TRBJ2-7	NA	TRBV21-1	ASSKSGPGGGGLSYEQY
TRBJ2-5	NA	TRBV4-1	ASSPPTGPETQY
TRBJ1-2	NA	TRBV19	ASSMGGIDYGYT
TRBJ1-2	NA	TRBV7-2	ASSLERGGFGYT
TRBJ2-2	once	TRBV11-3	ASSLDLGGTNTGELF
TRBJ2-7	NA	TRBV7-6	ASSFRQGLYEQY